The 11 T cell receptor beta chains in this list originate from one sample, sequenced in a study of T-cell reconstitution after alpha-beta-depleted transplantation in children. Unique molecular identifiers tagged the TCRbeta library. MiXCR was run by TCRdb on the PCR reads, yielding one entry per CDR3 protein. The table has some 300,000 distinct CDR3 sequences, 10% seen once; the top ten hold just under 7.5%. The sequenced sample was PBMCs, obtained before TCRalphabeta/CD19-depleted stem cell transplant. The receptors originated from a boy younger than two with acute myeloid leukemia, due to receive a stem cell transplant.

This clonotype was found a few times. The genes are TRBV6-5 and TRBJ2-1; the match to TRBD2 covers 11 bases. CDR3 length equals 18 residues. Germline loops: CDR1 MNHEY, CDR2 SVGAGI. V dropped 2 bases and J dropped 3; count of bases not matched to a gene: 9. The CDR3, as DNA: TGTGCCAGCAGTTACGGGCTAGCGGGAGGCCCAAGCTACAATGAGCAGTTCTTC. Translated: CASSYGLAGGPSYNEQFF.

The rearrangement uses TRBV12-3 or TRBV12-4 and TRBJ2-2; D not certain. Deletions cut 2 bases from V and 8 bases from J, with 21 bases between. This CDR3 region has 17 residues. The CDR3 reads CASSLTLPRPSRGELFF. The CDR3, as DNA: TGTGCCAGCAGTTTAACGCTACCTCGACCCTCGCGTGGGGAGCTGTTTTTT.

This clonotype showed up just once. V usage is TRBV7-2 and J usage is TRBJ2-7, with D tentatively TRBD1 (6 bases). Trimming removed 2 bases at V and 2 bases at J, with 13 bases between. The germline CDR1 and CDR2 sequences are SGHTA and FQGNSA. The CDR3 has 15 amino acids. CDR3 sequence (DNA): TGTGCCAGCAGCTTATCCGGACAGAGCCCCTACGAGCAGTACTTC. Its protein product is CASSLSGQSPYEQYF.

The J gene is TRBJ1-2, the V gene TRBV5-1; D may be TRBD1 (6 bases). Trimming left V 4 bases short and J 4 bases short, with 17 bases between. Germline loops: CDR1 SGHRS, CDR2 YFSETQ. The CDR3 has 15 amino acids. The CDR3 DNA reads as TGCGCCAGCAGCCCGGACAGCGGGTCGGGCTATGGCTACACCTTC. Encoded protein: CASSPDSGSGYGYTF.

This clonotype was seen repeatedly, ten times or more. This chain links TRBV7-3 with TRBJ2-1; D might be TRBD2 (7 bases). The V gene's germline CDR1 is SGHTA and CDR2 FQGTGA. The CDR3 contains 18 residues. V lost 2 bases and J 4 bases, leaving 21 bases between the germline ends. The CDR3 spells CASSLLPSGAGAYNEQFF. In DNA form, the CDR3 reads TGTGCCAGCAGCTTACTTCCCTCAGGGGCGGGAGCATACAATGAGCAGTTCTTC.

The sample holds a few counts of this clonotype. The genes are TRBV20-1 and TRBJ1-1; D might be TRBD1 (6 bases). Germline V gene lookup returns CDR1 DFQATT and CDR2 SNEGSKA (reference sequence). The CDR3 extends over 13 amino acids. The ends were cut back, 6 bases at V and 5 bases at J, with 16 bases in the middle. For the CDR3, the DNA is TGCAGTGCAGCTGGACAGATGGGGACTGAAGCTTTCTTT. Translated: CSAAGQMGTEAFF.

This clonotype was detected a few times. V usage is TRBV20-1 and J usage is TRBJ2-2; TRBD2 matches at 14 bases. This CDR3 has 16 amino acids. Looked up from germline, CDR1 is DFQATT and CDR2 is SNEGSKA (reference sequence). The CDR3 loop reads CSAGGLAGVDTGELFF. The CDR3 DNA reads as TGCAGCGCTGGGGGACTAGCGGGGGTCGACACCGGGGAGCTGTTTTTT.

This clonotype has a count of ten or more. This chain links TRBV7-9 with TRBJ2-7, with D unclear. Per germline, CDR1 SEHNR and CDR2 FQNEAQ (reference sequence). The CDR3 sequence is 12 residues long. The V end lost 5 bases, the J end lost 1 base, and 6 bases lay between the germline ends. The CDR3 here is CASSESSYEQYF. CDR3 in DNA: TGTGCCAGCAGCGAATCGTCCTACGAGCAGTACTTC.

This clonotype has ten or more counts. The chain recombines TRBV7-9 with TRBJ2-3; possibly TRBD1 for D (5 bases). Per germline, CDR1 SEHNR and CDR2 FQNEAQ (reference sequence). V lost 5 bases and J 3 bases, leaving 9 bases between the germline ends. The CDR3 runs to 13 residues. CDR3 sequence (DNA): TGTGCCAGCAGCACAGGACCAACAGATACGCAGTATTTT. It codes for CASSTGPTDTQYF.

This clonotype was picked up many times. J is TRBJ2-7 and V is TRBV7-2, with 9 bases fitting TRBD2. CDR1 and CDR2 from the germline V gene are SGHTA and FQGNSA. Trimming took 1 base from V and 5 from J; bases not matched to a gene: 3. The CDR3 is 14 amino acids. CDR3 nucleotides: TGTGCCAGCAGCTTAGGCGGGAGGGGGAACGAGCAGTACTTC. Translating gives CASSLGGRGNEQYF.

This clonotype has a count of ten or more. This rearrangement joins TRBV5-1 to TRBJ2-3; 10 bases are shared with TRBD1. This CDR3 is built from 17 residues. The junction had 13 bases not matched to a gene; V was cut back by 5 bases and J by 4 bases. Germline CDR1 is SGHRS and CDR2 is YFSETQ. CDR3 residues: CASSFRTRDRGPDTQYF. The CDR3 nucleotides are TGCGCCAGCAGTTTCCGAACCCGGGACAGGGGACCAGATACGCAGTATTTT.